This is a list of T cell receptor beta chains from one sample in a study of cytomegalovirus exposure and HLA in healthy donors. The protocol was immunoSEQ multiplex PCR, while the TCRdb copy is restricted to in-frame clones and leaves out a portion. The sample has under 200,000 clones; 75% to 90% are singletons. Sequencing was carried out using PBMCs. These receptors originate from a male donor in good health and CMV-seronegative. CDR3s include the opening cysteine and the closing phenylalanine or tryptophan. D genes are given only for firm matches. Rows may omit the clone size; those that give it use once, few, many or a size class.

cdr3_aa cdr3_nt d_call clone_size j_call v_call
CASSWTGWQRGTDTQYF TGTGCCAGCAGTTGGACAGGGTGGCAGCGGGGCACAGATACGCAGTATTTT TRBD1 once TRBJ2-3 TRBV7-2
CASSQGPQETQYF TGTGCTAGCAGCCAGGGCCCCCAAGAGACCCAGTACTTC . . TRBJ2-5 TRBV7-7
CASSWGGRRTNQPQHF TGTGCCAGCAGCTGGGGGGGGCGGCGGACCAATCAGCCCCAGCATTTT . few TRBJ1-5 TRBV5-6
CASLLLPGQNSNQPQHF TGTGCCAGCCTCCTTTTACCCGGACAGAATAGCAATCAGCCCCAGCATTTT . once TRBJ1-5 TRBV28
CASSQGQIGNTIYF TGTGCCAGCAGCCAGGGACAGATTGGAAACACCATATATTTT TRBD1 . TRBJ1-3 TRBV7-8
CASSIRTGGWDTQYF TGTGCCAGCAGCATAAGGACAGGAGGGTGGGATACGCAGTATTTT . . TRBJ2-3 TRBV7-9
CASSLSLANTEAFF TGTGCCAGCAGTTTATCTCTGGCGAACACTGAAGCTTTCTTT . few TRBJ1-1 TRBV27
CASSQLLGSPGELFF TGCGCCAGCAGCCAGCTCCTAGGGAGCCCCGGGGAGCTGTTTTTT . . TRBJ2-2 TRBV4-1
CASSLGLNYGYTF TGTGCCAGCAGCTTAGGACTTAACTATGGCTACACCTTC . . TRBJ1-2 TRBV7-2
CASSQVSGRVYGYTF TGCGCCAGCAGCCAAGTTTCGGGGAGGGTCTATGGCTACACCTTC . few TRBJ1-2 TRBV4-3
CASKRSGTGYGELFF TGTGCCAGCAAACGCTCCGGGACAGGGTACGGGGAGCTGTTTTTT TRBD1 . TRBJ2-2 TRBV6-5
CASSLETTPTSGGTVKYF TGTGCCAGCAGCTTAGAGACCACCCCGACTAGCGGGGGGACTGTTAAGTACTTC TRBD2 . TRBJ2-7 TRBV7-6
CASSMQTGILGNTIYF TGCGCCAGCAGCATGCAAACAGGGATTCTGGGAAACACCATATATTTT . . TRBJ1-3 TRBV4-3
CASSDSGGGGKYF TGTGCCAGCAGCGACTCCGGGGGGGGTGGTAAGTACTTC TRBD2 . TRBJ2-5 TRBV6-5
CASRYAGLKEAFF TGTGCCAGCAGATACGCGGGCCTCAAAGAAGCTTTCTTT . few TRBJ1-1 TRBV6-5
CASGLEGGSRLPQHF TGTGCTAGTGGTTTAGAGGGGGGGAGCCGGCTGCCCCAGCATTTT . . TRBJ1-5 TRBV12-5
CSAGNTGFEAFF TGCAGCGCAGGTAATACAGGGTTCGAAGCTTTCTTT . . TRBJ1-1 TRBV29-1
CASSLAKGPGYGYTF TGTGCCAGCAGCTTGGCCAAGGGGCCAGGCTATGGCTACACCTTC . . TRBJ1-2 TRBV5-5
CSVEEQFEAFF TGCAGCGTTGAAGAACAGTTTGAAGCTTTCTTT . . TRBJ1-1 TRBV29-1
CASSYQRAGLRTEAFF TGTGCCAGCAGTTACCAGAGGGCAGGCTTGAGAACTGAAGCTTTCTTT . once TRBJ1-1 TRBV6-5
CASSPPTGLSAFF TGTGCCAGCAGCCCCCCGACAGGGTTGAGTGCTTTCTTT TRBD1 . TRBJ1-1 TRBV9
CASKGQGHQFF TGTGCCAGCAAGGGACAGGGGCACCAGTTCTTC TRBD1 . TRBJ2-1 TRBV6-5
CASSILTVNQPQHF TGTGCCAGTAGTATTTTAACAGTCAATCAGCCCCAGCATTTT . . TRBJ1-5 TRBV19
CASSLNPPNSQETQYF TGTGCCAGCAGCTTAAATCCCCCGAACAGCCAAGAGACCCAGTACTTC . . TRBJ2-5 TRBV7-6
CASSSTSGGPDTQYF TGTGCCAGCAGTTCGACTAGCGGGGGCCCAGATACGCAGTATTTT TRBD2 . TRBJ2-3 TRBV2
CATSRALAVGNTIYF TGTGCCACCAGCAGAGCTCTGGCAGTTGGAAACACCATATATTTT . . TRBJ1-3 TRBV15
CASSGTGYYGYTF TGTGCCAGCAGCGGGACAGGGTACTATGGCTACACCTTC TRBD1 . TRBJ1-2 TRBV7-9
CASRRQVSPLHF TGTGCCAGCAGACGACAGGTTTCACCCCTCCACTTT . . TRBJ1-6 TRBV6-6
CASSPGQGREKLFF TGTGCCAGCAGCCCCGGGCAGGGCAGGGAAAAACTGTTTTTT . . TRBJ1-4 TRBV7-8
CASSEWAGGSSNQPQHF TGTGCCAGCAGTGAATGGGCAGGGGGTAGTAGCAATCAGCCCCAGCATTTT TRBD1 . TRBJ1-5 TRBV6-1
CASSLGTDYYEQYF TGCGCCAGCAGCTTGGGGACGGACTACTACGAGCAGTACTTC . . TRBJ2-7 TRBV5-1
CALEAGSYGYTF TGTGCCTTGGAGGCGGGGTCCTATGGCTACACCTTC . . TRBJ1-2 TRBV30
CASSIVSGSVMDLHF TGTGCCAGTAGTATAGTGTCAGGGTCGGTTATGGATCTGCATTTT . . TRBJ1-5 TRBV19
CASRDRVGYSPLHF TGTGCCAGCAGGGACAGGGTTGGTTATTCACCCCTCCACTTT TRBD1 . TRBJ1-6 TRBV25-1
CASSIGGGGNTEAFF TGTGCCAGTAGTATTGGCGGGGGGGGAAACACTGAAGCTTTCTTT . . TRBJ1-1 TRBV19
CASRSGTSRRDEQFF TGTGCCAGCAGATCCGGGACTAGCCGTCGGGATGAGCAGTTCTTC TRBD2 . TRBJ2-1 TRBV7-9
CASSSGGGTYEQYF TGTGCCAGCAGTTCGGGGGGGGGTACCTACGAGCAGTACTTC TRBD2 . TRBJ2-7 TRBV6-5
CASSHRVNQPQHF TGTGCCAGCAGCCACAGGGTCAATCAGCCCCAGCATTTT . . TRBJ1-5 TRBV13
CASSERLAGANVLTF TGTGCCAGCAGTGAACGTCTCGCGGGGGCCAACGTCCTGACTTTC . . TRBJ2-6 TRBV2
CSVGTGNNYGYTF TGCAGCGTGGGGACAGGGAATAACTATGGCTACACCTTC TRBD1 . TRBJ1-2 TRBV29-1
CASSSALSQGGNEQFF TGTGCCAGCAGTTCGGCTCTCTCGCAGGGAGGCAATGAGCAGTTCTTC . . TRBJ2-1 TRBV27
CASNFGEEYNQPQHF TGTGCCAGTAACTTCGGGGAGGAGTACAATCAGCCCCAGCATTTT . . TRBJ1-5 TRBV19
CASSELRGGAFNEQFF TGTGCCAGCAGTGAACTCCGCGGGGGGGCCTTCAATGAGCAGTTCTTC TRBD2 few TRBJ2-1 TRBV2
CASREDRIDYGYTF TGTGCCAGCAGAGAGGACAGGATCGACTATGGCTACACCTTC TRBD1 . TRBJ1-2 TRBV6-5